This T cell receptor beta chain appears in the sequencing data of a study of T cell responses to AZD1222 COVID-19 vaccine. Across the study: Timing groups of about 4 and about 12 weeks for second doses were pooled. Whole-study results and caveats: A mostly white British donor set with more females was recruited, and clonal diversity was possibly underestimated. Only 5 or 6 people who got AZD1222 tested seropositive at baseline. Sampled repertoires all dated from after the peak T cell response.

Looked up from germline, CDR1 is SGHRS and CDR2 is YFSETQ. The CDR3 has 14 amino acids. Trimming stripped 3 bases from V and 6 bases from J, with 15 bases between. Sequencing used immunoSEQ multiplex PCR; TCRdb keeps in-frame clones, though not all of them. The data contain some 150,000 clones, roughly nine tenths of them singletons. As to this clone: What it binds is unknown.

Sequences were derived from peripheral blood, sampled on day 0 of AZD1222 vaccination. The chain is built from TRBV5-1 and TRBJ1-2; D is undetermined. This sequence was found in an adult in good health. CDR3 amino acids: CASSWRTSWDGYTF. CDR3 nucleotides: TGCGCCAGCAGCTGGCGGACTAGCTGGGATGGCTACACCTTC.